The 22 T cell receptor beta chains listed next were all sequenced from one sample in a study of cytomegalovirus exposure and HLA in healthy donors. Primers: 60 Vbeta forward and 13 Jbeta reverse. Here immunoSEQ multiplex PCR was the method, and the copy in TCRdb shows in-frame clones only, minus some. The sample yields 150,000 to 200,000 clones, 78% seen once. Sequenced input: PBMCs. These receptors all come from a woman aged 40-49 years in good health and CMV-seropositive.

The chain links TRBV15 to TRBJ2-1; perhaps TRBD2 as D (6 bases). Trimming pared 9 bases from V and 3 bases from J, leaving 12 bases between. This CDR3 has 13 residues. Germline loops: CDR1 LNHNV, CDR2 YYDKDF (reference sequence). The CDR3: CATTGGYYNEQFF. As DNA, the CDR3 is TGTGCCACAACCGGGGGATACTACAATGAGCAGTTCTTC.

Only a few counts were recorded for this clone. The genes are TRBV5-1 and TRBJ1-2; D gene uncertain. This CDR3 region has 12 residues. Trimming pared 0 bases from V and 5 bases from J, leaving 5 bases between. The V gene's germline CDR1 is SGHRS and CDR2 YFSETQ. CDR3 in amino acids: CASSLDQYGYTF. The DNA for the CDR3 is TGCGCCAGCAGCTTGGATCAGTATGGCTACACCTTC.

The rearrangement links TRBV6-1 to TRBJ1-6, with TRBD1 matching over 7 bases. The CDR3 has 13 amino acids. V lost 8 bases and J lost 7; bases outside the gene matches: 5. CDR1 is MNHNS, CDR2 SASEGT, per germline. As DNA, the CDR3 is TGTGCCAGCCGCAGACAGGGAAATTCACCCCTCCACTTT. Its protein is CASRRQGNSPLHF.

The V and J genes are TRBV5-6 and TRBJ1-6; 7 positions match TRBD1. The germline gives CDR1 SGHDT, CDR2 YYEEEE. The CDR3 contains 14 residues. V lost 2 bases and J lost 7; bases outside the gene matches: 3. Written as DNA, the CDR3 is TGTGCCAGCAGCTTTGGGACAGTAAATTCACCCCTCCACTTT. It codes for CASSFGTVNSPLHF.

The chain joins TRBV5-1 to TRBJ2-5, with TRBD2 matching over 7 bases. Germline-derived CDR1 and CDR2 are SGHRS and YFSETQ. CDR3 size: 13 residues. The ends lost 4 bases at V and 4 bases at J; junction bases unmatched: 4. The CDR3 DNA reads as TGCGCCAGCAGCGACACTAGCGTAGAGACCCAGTACTTC. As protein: CASSDTSVETQYF.

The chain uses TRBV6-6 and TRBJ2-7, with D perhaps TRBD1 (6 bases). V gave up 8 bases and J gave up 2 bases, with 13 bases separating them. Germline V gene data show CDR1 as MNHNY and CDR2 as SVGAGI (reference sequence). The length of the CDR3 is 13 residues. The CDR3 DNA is TGTGCCAGCTCGGACAGCTCCCCCTACGAGCAGTACTTC. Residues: CASSDSSPYEQYF.

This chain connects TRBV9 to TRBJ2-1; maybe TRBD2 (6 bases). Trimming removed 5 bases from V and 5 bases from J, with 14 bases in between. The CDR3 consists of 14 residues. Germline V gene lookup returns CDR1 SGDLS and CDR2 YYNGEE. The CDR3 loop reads CASSAEVADNEQFF. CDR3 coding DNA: TGTGCCAGCAGTGCCGAGGTAGCGGACAATGAGCAGTTCTTC.

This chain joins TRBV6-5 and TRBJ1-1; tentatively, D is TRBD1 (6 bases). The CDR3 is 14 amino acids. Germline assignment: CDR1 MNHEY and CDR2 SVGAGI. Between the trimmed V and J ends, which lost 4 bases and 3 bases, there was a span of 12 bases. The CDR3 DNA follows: TGTGCCAGCAGTTCGTCAGGGACATACACTGAAGCTTTCTTT. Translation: CASSSSGTYTEAFF.

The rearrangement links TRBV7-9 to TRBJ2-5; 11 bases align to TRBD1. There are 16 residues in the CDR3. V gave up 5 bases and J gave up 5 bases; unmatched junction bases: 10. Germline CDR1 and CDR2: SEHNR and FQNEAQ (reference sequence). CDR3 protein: CASSMRGQGVRETQYF. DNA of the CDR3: TGTGCCAGCAGCATGAGGGGACAGGGGGTTCGTGAGACCCAGTACTTC.

The CDR3 nucleotides are TGTGCCAGCGGTAGGACTAGCGGGGGTAAAAGTCGGGAGACCCAGTACTTC. It encodes CASGRTSGGKSRETQYF. The J gene is TRBJ2-5, the V gene TRBV11-2; 13 bases fit TRBD2. The CDR3 contains 17 residues. Trimming removed 8 bases from V and 5 bases from J; junction bases left unmatched: 14. The germline V gene encodes CDR1 SGHAT and CDR2 FQNNGV.

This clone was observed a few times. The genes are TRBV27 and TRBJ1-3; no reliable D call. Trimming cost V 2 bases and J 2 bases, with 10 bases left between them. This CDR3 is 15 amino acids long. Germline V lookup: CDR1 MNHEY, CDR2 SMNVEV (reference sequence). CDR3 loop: CASSLTRKPGNTIYF. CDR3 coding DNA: TGTGCCAGCAGTTTAACTCGTAAGCCTGGAAACACCATATATTTT.

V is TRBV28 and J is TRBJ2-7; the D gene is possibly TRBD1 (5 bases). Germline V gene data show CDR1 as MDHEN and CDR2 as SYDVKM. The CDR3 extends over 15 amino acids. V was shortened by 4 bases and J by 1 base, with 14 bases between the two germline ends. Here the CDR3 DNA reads TGTGCCAGCAGTTCCCGACCTACAGGATCCTACGAGCAGTACTTC. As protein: CASSSRPTGSYEQYF.

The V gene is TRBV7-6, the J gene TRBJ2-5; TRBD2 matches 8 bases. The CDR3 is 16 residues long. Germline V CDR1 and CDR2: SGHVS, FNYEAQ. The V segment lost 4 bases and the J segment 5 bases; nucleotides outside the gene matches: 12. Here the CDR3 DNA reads TGTGCCAGCAGCTCTGACCAGCGGGGGCGTCAGGAGACCCAGTACTTC. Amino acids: CASSSDQRGRQETQYF.

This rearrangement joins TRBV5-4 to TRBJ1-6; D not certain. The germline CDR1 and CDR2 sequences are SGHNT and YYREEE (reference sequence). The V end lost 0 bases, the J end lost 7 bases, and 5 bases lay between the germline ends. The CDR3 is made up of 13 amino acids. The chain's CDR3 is CASSLVRNSPLHF. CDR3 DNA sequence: TGTGCCAGCAGCTTGGTCAGGAATTCACCCCTCCACTTT.

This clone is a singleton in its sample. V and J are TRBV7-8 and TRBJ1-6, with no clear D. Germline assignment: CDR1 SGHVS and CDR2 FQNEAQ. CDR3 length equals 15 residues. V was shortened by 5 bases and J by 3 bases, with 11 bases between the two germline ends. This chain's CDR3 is CASSVDGSYNSPLHF. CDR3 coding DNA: TGTGCCAGCAGCGTCGACGGGAGCTATAATTCACCCCTCCACTTT.

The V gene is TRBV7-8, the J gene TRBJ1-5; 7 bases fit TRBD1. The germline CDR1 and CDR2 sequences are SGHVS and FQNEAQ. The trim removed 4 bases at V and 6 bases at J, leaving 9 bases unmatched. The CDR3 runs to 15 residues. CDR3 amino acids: CASSSDTGVGQPQHF. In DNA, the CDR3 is TGTGCCAGCAGCTCCGACACAGGGGTGGGTCAGCCCCAGCATTTT.

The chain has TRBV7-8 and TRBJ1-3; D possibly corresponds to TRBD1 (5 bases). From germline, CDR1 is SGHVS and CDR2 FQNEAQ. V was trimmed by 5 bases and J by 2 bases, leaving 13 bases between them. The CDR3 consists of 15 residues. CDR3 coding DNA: TGTGCCAGCAGCCAGCGGCGGGGGGCTGGAAACACCATATATTTT. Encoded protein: CASSQRRGAGNTIYF.

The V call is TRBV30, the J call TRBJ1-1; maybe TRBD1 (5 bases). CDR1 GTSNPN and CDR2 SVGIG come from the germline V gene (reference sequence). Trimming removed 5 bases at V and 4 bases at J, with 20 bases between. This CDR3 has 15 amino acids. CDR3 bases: TGTGCCTGGTCACGAGGTCGGGTCGGGGGCACTGAAGCTTTCTTT. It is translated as CAWSRGRVGGTEAFF.

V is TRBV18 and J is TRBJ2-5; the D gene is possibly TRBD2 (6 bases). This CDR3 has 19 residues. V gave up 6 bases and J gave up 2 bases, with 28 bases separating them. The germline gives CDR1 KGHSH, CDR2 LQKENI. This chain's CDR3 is CASSPLPWEVGTNQETQYF. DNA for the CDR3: TGTGCCAGCTCTCCCCTACCTTGGGAGGTCGGAACTAATCAAGAGACCCAGTACTTC. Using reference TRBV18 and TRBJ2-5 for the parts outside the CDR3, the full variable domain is NAGVMQNPRHLVRRRGQEARLRCSPMKGHSHVYWYRQLPEEGLKFMVYLQKENIIDESGMPKERFSAEFPKEGPSILRIQQVVRGDSAAYFCASSPLPWEVGTNQETQYFGPGTRLLVL.

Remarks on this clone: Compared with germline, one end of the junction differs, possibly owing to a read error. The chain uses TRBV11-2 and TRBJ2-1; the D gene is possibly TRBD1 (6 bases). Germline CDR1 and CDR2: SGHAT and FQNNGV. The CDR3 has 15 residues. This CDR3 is CASSLMAGEHNGQFF. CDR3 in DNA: TGTGCCAGCAGCTTAATGGCAGGGGAACACAATGGGCAGTTCTTC. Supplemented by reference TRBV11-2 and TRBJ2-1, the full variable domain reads EAGVAQSPRYKIIEKRQSVAFWCNPISGHATLYWYQQILGQGPKLLIQFQNNGVVDDSQLPKDRFSAERLKGVDSTLKIQPAKLEDSAVYLCASSLMAGEHNGQFFGPGTRLTVL.

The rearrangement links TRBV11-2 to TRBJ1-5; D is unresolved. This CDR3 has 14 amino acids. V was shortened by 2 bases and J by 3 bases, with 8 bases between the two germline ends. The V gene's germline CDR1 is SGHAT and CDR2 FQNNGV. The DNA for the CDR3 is TGTGCCAGCAGCTTAACTAGCGCCAATCAGCCCCAGCATTTT. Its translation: CASSLTSANQPQHF.

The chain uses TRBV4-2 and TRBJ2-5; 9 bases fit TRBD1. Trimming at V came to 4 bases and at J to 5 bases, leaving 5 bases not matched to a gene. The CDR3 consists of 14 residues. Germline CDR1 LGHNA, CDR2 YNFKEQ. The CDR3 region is CASSRTGGGETQYF. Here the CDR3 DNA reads TGTGCCAGCAGCCGAACAGGGGGCGGGGAGACCCAGTACTTC.